Listed here are 30 T cell receptor beta chains from one sample, sequenced in a study of control samples from healthy donors and cancer patients. Sequencing was performed with immunoSEQ multiplex PCR; in TCRdb, only in-frame clones are kept and a portion is missing. The sample lists some 140,000 clones, around 90% occurring once. The sample was blood. The receptors shown here come from a man aged 25 to 45 in good health.

J is TRBJ2-7 and V is TRBV19; the D is unclear. The ends were cut back, 7 bases at V and 2 bases at J, with 3 bases in the middle. This CDR3 is built from 10 residues. Germline lookup yields CDR1 LNHDA and CDR2 SQIVND (reference sequence). This CDR3 reads CASNPYEQYF. The CDR3, as DNA: TGTGCCAGTAACCCCTACGAGCAGTACTTC.

The chain carries TRBV19 and TRBJ2-1, with TRBD2 identical over 12 bases. Trimming cost V 3 bases and J 6 bases; bases outside gene matches: 6. The CDR3 covers 16 residues. Germline CDR1 LNHDA, CDR2 SQIVND (reference sequence). CDR3 sequence: CASSISTSGSFNEQFF. CDR3 coding DNA: TGTGCCAGTAGTATCTCGACTAGCGGGAGTTTCAATGAGCAGTTCTTC.

The rearrangement uses TRBV19 and TRBJ2-1; 9 bases fit TRBD2. Germline V CDR1 and CDR2: LNHDA, SQIVND (reference sequence). V shed 5 bases, J shed 4 bases, and the junction held 15 bases outside the gene matches. The CDR3 sequence is 18 residues long. The CDR3: CASSFDLAGSASYNEQFF. The CDR3 bases are TGTGCCAGTAGTTTTGATCTAGCGGGGAGTGCTTCATACAATGAGCAGTTCTTC. The full variable domain, rest sourced from reference TRBV19 and TRBJ2-1, is DGGITQSPKYLFRKEGQNVTLSCEQNLNHDAMYWYRQDPGQGLRLIYYSQIVNDFQKGDIAEGYSVSREKKESFPLTVTSAQKNPTAFYLCASSFDLAGSASYNEQFFGPGTRLTVL.

The rearrangement uses TRBV7-9 and TRBJ2-7; 9 bases map to TRBD2. CDR3 size: 15 residues. CDR1 is SEHNR, CDR2 FQNEAQ, per germline (reference sequence). Trimming cost V 2 bases and J 3 bases; bases outside gene matches: 5. The CDR3 sequence is CASSLSLAGRYEQYF. The CDR3 nucleotides are TGTGCCAGCAGCTTATCCCTAGCGGGGCGCTACGAGCAGTACTTC.

The V gene is TRBV9, the J gene TRBJ2-7; the D gene is possibly TRBD1 (6 bases). Trimming cost V 4 bases and J 6 bases, with 14 bases left between them. The CDR3 loop spans 13 amino acids. Germline V gives CDR1 SGDLS, CDR2 YYNGEE. The CDR3: CASSQWDIGEQYF. Here the CDR3 DNA reads TGTGCCAGCAGCCAGTGGGACATCGGCGAGCAGTACTTC.

The V and J genes are TRBV7-3 and TRBJ1-2; TRBD1 agrees at 9 bases. The CDR3 loop spans 12 amino acids. The V and J ends lost 8 bases and 8 bases, in that order; junction bases with no gene match: 6. Germline assignment: CDR1 SGHTA and CDR2 FQGTGA. DNA for the CDR3: TGTGCCAGCGGAACAGGGGGCGCGGGCTACACCTTC. Protein sequence: CASGTGGAGYTF.

This sequence joins TRBV4-1 and TRBJ1-2; TRBD1 matches 8 bases. CDR3 length: 17 amino acids. With V trimmed by 1 base and J by 7 bases, 14 bases remained unmatched. Per germline, CDR1 MGHRA and CDR2 YSYEKL. The CDR3 region is CASSQAQTFDRGFGYTF. In nucleotides, the CDR3 is TGCGCCAGCAGCCAAGCCCAAACCTTCGACAGGGGTTTTGGCTACACCTTC.

The chain uses TRBV5-6 and TRBJ2-7, with 11 bases identical to TRBD1. This CDR3 is 16 amino acids long. CDR1 is SGHDT, CDR2 YYEEEE, per germline. Trimming took 0 bases from V and 3 from J; bases not matched to a gene: 5. The CDR3 nucleotides are TGTGCCAGCAGCTTGGGCGGGACAGGGGGGGTCTACGAGCAGTACTTC. This translates into CASSLGGTGGVYEQYF.

The V gene is TRBV7-3, the J gene TRBJ1-1; no clear D. The germline CDR1 and CDR2 sequences are SGHTA and FQGTGA. The CDR3 covers 13 residues. Trimming pared 6 bases from V and 0 bases from J, leaving 8 bases between. CDR3 amino acids: CASRRTLNTEAFF. The CDR3 nucleotides are TGTGCCAGCAGGCGGACTTTGAACACTGAAGCTTTCTTT.

The V call is TRBV18, the J call TRBJ1-2; 8 bases are shared with TRBD1. The CDR3 contains 15 residues. The germline CDR1 and CDR2 sequences are KGHSH and LQKENI. V lost 3 bases, J lost 4 bases, and 7 bases stayed unmatched. CDR3 sequence reads: CASSPEGQAGYGYTF. The CDR3 region has the DNA TGTGCCAGCTCACCTGAGGGACAGGCGGGCTATGGCTACACCTTC.

This clone was seen a single time. The V and J genes are TRBV7-2 and TRBJ2-7; D not resolved. With 1 base removed from V and 5 bases from J, the gap between germline ends came to 15 bases. Looked up from germline, CDR1 is SGHTA and CDR2 is FQGNSA. The CDR3 loop spans 15 amino acids. The DNA for the CDR3 is TGTGCCAGCAGCTTAGTGGGGTTAACCGTCCACGAGCAGTACTTC. Translation gives CASSLVGLTVHEQYF.

V usage is TRBV30 and J usage is TRBJ2-5; 13 nucleotides match TRBD2. V was pared by 1 base and J by 4 bases, with 9 bases of the junction left unmatched. Germline V gives CDR1 GTSNPN, CDR2 SVGIG (reference sequence). The CDR3 runs to 17 residues. The CDR3 sequence is CAWSAGLAGVKGETQYF. The CDR3 nucleotides are TGTGCCTGGAGTGCCGGACTAGCGGGAGTGAAGGGAGAGACCCAGTACTTC.

V is TRBV27 and J is TRBJ2-2; 7 bases are shared with TRBD1. With 8 bases clipped from V and 0 bases from J, the junction kept 6 bases outside the gene matches. The CDR3 has 15 residues. CDR1 is MNHEY, CDR2 SMNVEV, per germline (reference sequence). Written as DNA, the CDR3 is TGTGCCAGCTCAGGGACAGATACGAACACCGGGGAGCTGTTTTTT. The encoded protein is CASSGTDTNTGELFF.

The chain carries TRBV7-2 and TRBJ1-2; a weak D match, TRBD1 (5 bases). Germline V gene sequence: CDR1 SGHTA, CDR2 FQGNSA. The CDR3 is 15 residues long. The V and J ends lost 5 bases and 2 bases respectively, with 15 bases between them. CDR3: CASSPPGGSNYGYTF. The CDR3 bases are TGTGCCAGCAGCCCGCCCGGGGGATCCAACTATGGCTACACCTTC.

The chain links TRBV29-1 to TRBJ2-1; D unclear. The germline V gene encodes CDR1 SQVTM and CDR2 ANQGSEA. Trimming shortened V by 0 bases and J by 5 bases, and 14 bases separated the two germline ends. CDR3 length equals 15 residues. The CDR3 coding sequence is TGCAGCGTTGAAGATCCGGGCGGACCTGACAATGAGCAGTTCTTC. Its translation: CSVEDPGGPDNEQFF.

The rearrangement joins TRBV30 to TRBJ2-5; D assignment may be TRBD1 or TRBD2 (5 bases each). The CDR3 has 13 residues. Germline CDR1 GTSNPN, CDR2 SVGIG (reference sequence). V dropped 3 bases and J dropped 2 bases, with 10 bases sitting between them. CDR3 nucleotide sequence: TGTGCCTGGAGCGGGACCCCACAAGAGACCCAGTACTTC. This translates into CAWSGTPQETQYF.

The gene calls are TRBV27 and TRBJ2-7, with D maybe TRBD2 (5 bases). Per the germline V gene, CDR1 is MNHEY and CDR2 is SMNVEV (reference sequence). V was clipped by 4 bases and J by 5 bases, with 18 bases between them. The CDR3 contains 15 residues. CDR3 residues: CASSSFRTQSDEQYF. The CDR3 DNA sequence: TGTGCCAGCAGTTCCTTCCGGACTCAGAGTGACGAGCAGTACTTC.

The CDR3 loop reads CARTGAQLKMNTEAFF. The CDR3 coding sequence is TGTGCCAGGACAGGGGCACAACTGAAAATGAACACTGAAGCTTTCTTT. The chain employs TRBV2 and TRBJ1-1; TRBD1 agrees at 8 bases. Germline-derived CDR1 and CDR2 are SNHLY and FYNNEI. With 9 bases clipped from V and 0 bases from J, the junction kept 12 bases outside the gene matches. The CDR3 loop spans 16 amino acids.

The J gene is TRBJ2-5, the V gene TRBV4-2; 7 positions agree with TRBD1. The CDR3 sequence is 15 residues long. V trimming: 5 bases; J trimming: 2 bases; junction bases outside the gene matches: 8. Germline V gene lookup returns CDR1 LGHNA and CDR2 YNFKEQ. The CDR3 spells CASSSQWDSQETQYF. The DNA for the CDR3 is TGTGCCAGCAGCTCCCAGTGGGACAGTCAAGAGACCCAGTACTTC.

V is TRBV11-2 and J is TRBJ2-7; D not resolved. The CDR3 length is 14 residues. Germline CDR1 is SGHAT and CDR2 is FQNNGV. The V and J ends lost 5 bases and 7 bases respectively, with 18 bases between them. CDR3: CASSLTGPPLEQYF. In nucleotides, the CDR3 is TGTGCCAGCAGCCTTACCGGGCCCCCGCTTGAGCAGTACTTC.

V gene TRBV5-1 combines with J gene TRBJ1-1; D is undetermined. This CDR3 has 17 residues. Trimming left V 2 bases short and J 0 bases short, with 17 bases between. Germline loops: CDR1 SGHRS, CDR2 YFSETQ. The CDR3 region is CASSFRPPNLMNTEAFF. The CDR3, as DNA: TGCGCCAGCAGCTTCAGGCCCCCAAACCTAATGAACACTGAAGCTTTCTTT.

The rearrangement joins TRBV12-3 or TRBV12-4 to TRBJ2-7, with D unclear. V was trimmed by 4 bases and J by 2 bases, leaving 9 bases between them. This CDR3 region has 13 residues. The CDR3 spells CASSWGSTYEQYF. DNA for the CDR3: TGTGCCAGCAGTTGGGGATCAACCTACGAGCAGTACTTC.

The rearrangement joins TRBV6-5 to TRBJ2-5, with D perhaps given as TRBD1 or TRBD2 (7 bases each). Germline CDR1 reads MNHEY; CDR2 reads SVGAGI. The CDR3 is made up of 15 amino acids. The germline V and J ends were trimmed by 0 bases and 7 bases, with 15 bases remaining between them. The CDR3 nucleotides read TGTGCCAGCAGTTACTCGGGCCCAGGGGGGGTGACCCAGTACTTC. This encodes CASSYSGPGGVTQYF.

The V gene is TRBV10-3, the J gene TRBJ1-1; 7 bases map to TRBD1. The trim removed 2 bases at V and 2 bases at J, leaving 5 bases unmatched. CDR1 is ENHRY, CDR2 SYGVKD, per germline. CDR3 size: 15 residues. The CDR3 region has the DNA TGTGCCATCAGTGAGCAGGGGGGCGTTAACACTGAAGCTTTCTTT. Protein product: CAISEQGGVNTEAFF.

The V gene is TRBV28, the J gene TRBJ2-5; 9 nucleotides agree with TRBD1. This CDR3 contains 14 residues. The germline gives CDR1 MDHEN, CDR2 SYDVKM. V was clipped by 4 bases and J by 7 bases; unmatched bases: 7. Here the CDR3 DNA reads TGTGCCAGCAGTTGGACAGGGGTTACCGGGACCCAGTACTTC. It is translated as CASSWTGVTGTQYF.

The genes are TRBV30 and TRBJ1-2, with D unclear. CDR3 length: 15 amino acids. V gave up 3 bases and J gave up 4 bases, with 18 bases separating them. Germline lookup yields CDR1 GTSNPN and CDR2 SVGIG (reference sequence). Here the CDR3 reads CAWSDSHANPYGYTF. CDR3 coding DNA: TGTGCCTGGAGCGACTCCCACGCAAACCCCTATGGCTACACCTTC.

The rearrangement joins TRBV5-1 to TRBJ2-2; TRBD1 aligns across 9 bases. The CDR3 has 16 amino acids. The J segment lost 2 bases and the V segment lost 4 bases, leaving 6 bases of the junction unmatched. Germline CDR1 is SGHRS and CDR2 is YFSETQ. In DNA form, the CDR3 reads TGCGCCAGCAGCCTGACAGGGGGGCTAAACACCGGGGAGCTGTTTTTT. Protein: CASSLTGGLNTGELFF.

This chain uses TRBV15 with TRBJ1-2; no definite D call. This CDR3 has 14 amino acids. The V end was cut by 3 bases, the J end by 0 bases, with 8 bases between. Germline-derived CDR1 and CDR2 are LNHNV and YYDKDF (reference sequence). In nucleotides, the CDR3 is TGTGCCACCAGCAGGGACGGAGCTAACTATGGCTACACCTTC. Protein product: CATSRDGANYGYTF.

This clone occurred once. The chain uses TRBV11-2 and TRBJ2-3; 11 bases line up with TRBD2. CDR1 is SGHAT and CDR2 is FQNNGV in the germline V gene. The CDR3 is 19 residues long. V lost 0 bases and J lost 11; bases outside the gene matches: 19. The CDR3 sequence: CASSLDRGSGRAGVIEQYF. In DNA, the CDR3 is TGTGCCAGCAGCTTAGATCGGGGTAGCGGGAGGGCCGGTGTAATTGAGCAGTATTTT.

This clone was seen more than once but under ten times. The chain joins TRBV28 to TRBJ1-1; D gene ambiguous. Germline CDR1 reads MDHEN; CDR2 reads SYDVKM. V lost 6 bases to trimming and J lost 0 bases, with 8 bases between them. This CDR3 is built from 13 residues. The CDR3 sequence is CASRRTVNTEAFF. The CDR3 DNA sequence: TGTGCCAGCAGACGCACAGTGAACACTGAAGCTTTCTTT.